The 24 T cell receptor beta chains below all came from one sample that was sequenced in a study of blood T cell repertoires in COVID-19. Clones were read by immunoSEQ multiplex PCR, and TCRdb kept only the in-frame ones, dropping some. The sample lists around 140,000 clones, around 80% seen once, with 3.5% to 4% in the top ten. Sample: peripheral blood. The receptors originated from a man between 65 and 85 years old who had recovered from COVID-19.

This chain connects TRBV6-5 to TRBJ1-1, with a weak D call TRBD1 (6 bases). The CDR3 extends over 13 amino acids. Germline V gene lookup returns CDR1 MNHEY and CDR2 SVGAGI. With 4 bases removed from V and 5 bases from J, the gap between germline ends came to 11 bases. CDR3 nucleotide sequence: TGTGCCAGCAGTTCTTGGGGGCAGACTGAAGCTTTCTTT. Protein: CASSSWGQTEAFF.

The chain is built from TRBV5-1 and TRBJ2-5, with 14 bases aligning to TRBD2. The CDR3 totals 15 residues. Germline loops: CDR1 SGHRS, CDR2 YFSETQ. The V segment lost 3 bases and the J segment 4 bases; nucleotides outside the gene matches: 2. The CDR3 nucleotides are TGCGCCAGCAGCTGGGGACTAGCGGGAGTAGAGACCCAGTACTTC. Protein product: CASSWGLAGVETQYF. The full variable domain, its missing parts supplied by reference TRBV5-1 and TRBJ2-5, is KAGVTQTPRYLIKTRGQQVTLSCSPISGHRSVSWYQQTPGQGLQFLFEYFSETQRNKGNFPGRFSGRQFSNSRSEMNVSTLELGDSALYLCASSWGLAGVETQYFGPGTRLLVL.

This clone was observed a single time. The V gene is TRBV27, the J gene TRBJ2-7; perhaps TRBD2 as D (6 bases). This CDR3 spans 15 amino acids. V lost 2 bases and J 3 bases, leaving 14 bases between the germline ends. CDR1 and CDR2 (germline): MNHEY, SMNVEV (reference sequence). CDR3 region: CASSLVLGGIYEQYF. CDR3 DNA sequence: TGTGCCAGCAGTTTAGTATTGGGCGGGATCTACGAGCAGTACTTC.

The chain employs TRBV2 and TRBJ2-3; TRBD2 is a possible D gene (6 bases). The CDR3 contains 12 residues. Trimming left V 7 bases short and J 3 bases short, with 8 bases between. Germline V CDR1 and CDR2: SNHLY, FYNNEI. CDR3 amino acids: CASIGGTDTQYF. The CDR3 DNA is TGTGCCAGCATAGGAGGGACAGATACGCAGTATTTT.

The chain links TRBV5-1 to TRBJ1-3; 10 nucleotides match TRBD1. The V segment lost 2 bases and the J segment 4 bases; nucleotides outside the gene matches: 6. The germline CDR1 and CDR2 sequences are SGHRS and YFSETQ. The CDR3 is made up of 16 amino acids. CDR3 loop: CASSLGDRGPGNTIYF. In nucleotides, the CDR3 is TGCGCCAGCAGCTTAGGAGACAGGGGGCCCGGAAACACCATATATTTT.

The V and J genes are TRBV25-1 and TRBJ2-5; 7 bases fit TRBD1. The ends lost 6 bases at V and 6 bases at J; junction bases unmatched: 7. Looked up from germline, CDR1 is MGHDK and CDR2 is SYGVNS. The CDR3 length is 13 residues. The CDR3 DNA reads as TGTGCCAGCAGGGAACAGGGGTTGAAGACCCAGTACTTC. Translation gives CASREQGLKTQYF.

The chain carries TRBV7-2 and TRBJ2-5, with 8 bases matching TRBD2. The J segment lost 3 bases and the V segment lost 3 bases, leaving 3 bases of the junction unmatched. The CDR3 is 14 amino acids. Germline V CDR1 and CDR2: SGHTA, FQGNSA. DNA for the CDR3: TGTGCCAGCAGCTTTTTACTAGCGGAAGAGACCCAGTACTTC. Its translation: CASSFLLAEETQYF.

This clone occurred once. The rearrangement joins TRBV11-1 to TRBJ2-5; 8 bases are a match to TRBD1. The CDR3 loop spans 15 amino acids. The germline gives CDR1 SGHAT, CDR2 FQDESV (reference sequence). V lost 6 bases to trimming and J lost 1 base; unmatched junction nucleotides: 7. Here the CDR3 DNA reads TGTGCCAGCAGTAAAGTTACAGGGGGCCAAGAGACCCAGTACTTC. Translated: CASSKVTGGQETQYF.

The rearrangement joins TRBV5-4 to TRBJ2-3, with D maybe TRBD1 (6 bases). Looked up from germline, CDR1 is SGHNT and CDR2 is YYREEE (reference sequence). The CDR3 covers 16 residues. V lost 1 base and J lost 3, with 15 bases in between. The CDR3 reads CASSLPTGSGTDTQYF. The CDR3 bases are TGTGCCAGCAGCTTGCCCACAGGGTCGGGGACAGATACGCAGTATTTT.

The chain links TRBV4-1 to TRBJ2-6, with a weak D call TRBD1 (5 bases). CDR3 length: 14 residues. Looked up from germline, CDR1 is MGHRA and CDR2 is YSYEKL. Trimming took off 3 bases at V and 3 bases at J, with 6 bases between the two ends. CDR3 protein: CASSHRDGANVLTF. In nucleotides, the CDR3 is TGCGCCAGCAGCCACAGGGATGGGGCCAACGTCCTGACTTTC.

This clone was picked up a small number of times. The gene calls are TRBV5-1 and TRBJ2-3; 8 nucleotides line up with TRBD1. Germline values: CDR1 SGHRS, CDR2 YFSETQ. The CDR3 consists of 14 residues. After removal of 6 bases from V and 3 bases from J, the junction contained 6 bases not matched to a gene. DNA for the CDR3: TGCGCCAGCACGCCGACAGGGGTGACAGATACGCAGTATTTT. This encodes CASTPTGVTDTQYF.

This sequence joins TRBV18 and TRBJ2-5, with a tentative D call TRBD2 (5 bases). CDR1 and CDR2 from the germline V gene are KGHSH and LQKENI. Trimming took off 6 bases at V and 5 bases at J, with 16 bases between the two ends. This CDR3 region has 14 residues. CDR3 residues: CASSSQLGMETQYF. The CDR3 region has the DNA TGTGCCAGCTCGTCTCAACTAGGAATGGAGACCCAGTACTTC.

V gene TRBV29-1 combines with J gene TRBJ2-2; TRBD2 matches at 8 bases. The CDR3 loop spans 15 amino acids. Germline-derived CDR1 and CDR2 are SQVTM and ANQGSEA. Unmatched junction bases numbered 6, after V lost 5 bases and J lost 1 base. The CDR3 DNA sequence: TGCAGCGTTCTTGTTAGCGGGAAGAACACCGGGGAGCTGTTTTTT. Translating gives CSVLVSGKNTGELFF.

The chain is built from TRBV5-1 and TRBJ2-2; 8 nucleotides match TRBD2. The germline V gene encodes CDR1 SGHRS and CDR2 YFSETQ. The CDR3 contains 17 residues. The V segment lost 0 bases and the J segment 4 bases; nucleotides outside the gene matches: 8. The CDR3 bases are TGCGCCAGCAGCTTGGAAGGTCTAGCGGGCAGCACCGGGGAGCTGTTTTTT. It specifies CASSLEGLAGSTGELFF.

This clone was counted once. The chain links TRBV14 to TRBJ2-1; possibly TRBD2 for D (6 bases). The germline CDR1 and CDR2 sequences are SGHDN and FVKESK. This CDR3 contains 14 residues. V was trimmed by 2 bases and J by 9 bases, leaving 14 bases between them. The CDR3 loop reads CASSQQNGRSEQFF. The CDR3, as DNA: TGTGCCAGCAGCCAACAAAACGGGAGAAGTGAGCAGTTCTTC.

The chain employs TRBV7-9 and TRBJ2-7, with 11 nucleotides matching TRBD2. Germline CDR1 reads SEHNR; CDR2 reads FQNEAQ (reference sequence). The V segment lost 4 bases and the J segment 7 bases; nucleotides outside the gene matches: 15. This CDR3 comprises 17 residues. CDR3 DNA sequence: TGTGCCAGCAGCTCCCCCGTGGGTTTAGCGGGAGGGAAAGAGCAGTACTTC. Amino acids: CASSSPVGLAGGKEQYF.

The V gene is TRBV4-1, the J gene TRBJ1-6; D is uncertain. The V and J ends lost 0 bases and 3 bases respectively, with 3 bases between them. Germline V gene data show CDR1 as MGHRA and CDR2 as YSYEKL. CDR3 length: 14 residues. This chain's CDR3 is CASSQDSYNSPLHF. The CDR3 region has the DNA TGCGCCAGCAGCCAAGACAGCTATAATTCACCCCTCCACTTT.

The sample holds a few counts of this clone. The rearrangement links TRBV7-6 to TRBJ2-3; D perhaps matches TRBD2 (6 bases). The CDR3 totals 14 residues. In germline, CDR1 is SGHVS, CDR2 FNYEAQ. Trimming took 5 bases from V and 3 from J, leaving 12 bases between them. CDR3 DNA: TGTGCCAGCAGCCCCCGGCGGGATACAGATACGCAGTATTTT. Residues: CASSPRRDTDTQYF.

The J gene is TRBJ2-1, the V gene TRBV4-1; D not resolved. The V end lost 0 bases, the J end lost 0 bases, and 6 bases lay between the germline ends. This CDR3 spans 15 amino acids. Per the germline V gene, CDR1 is MGHRA and CDR2 is YSYEKL. This CDR3 reads CASSQDHSSYNEQFF. CDR3 in DNA: TGCGCCAGCAGCCAAGACCACAGCTCCTACAATGAGCAGTTCTTC.

The CDR3 DNA follows: TGCGCCAGCCACGACGGAGTCGAGGATGAGCAGTTCTTC. Its translation is CASHDGVEDEQFF. J is TRBJ2-1 and V is TRBV5-1, with no clear D. Germline-derived CDR1 and CDR2 are SGHRS and YFSETQ. The CDR3 runs to 13 residues. The V and J ends lost 7 bases and 8 bases respectively, with 16 bases between them.

V usage is TRBV6-2 or TRBV6-3 and J usage is TRBJ2-7; TRBD2 matches 9 bases. The V and J ends lost 6 bases and 3 bases, in that order; junction bases with no gene match: 9. In germline, CDR1 is MNHEY, CDR2 SVGEGT. This CDR3 region has 15 residues. In DNA form, the CDR3 reads TGTGCCAGCAGCTCCTTAGCGGGAGCGGGCTACGAGCAGTACTTC. Its translation: CASSSLAGAGYEQYF.

This chain connects TRBV29-1 to TRBJ1-2, with TRBD1 as a possible D gene (5 bases). CDR3 length equals 12 residues. V was clipped by 4 bases and J by 2 bases, with 8 bases between them. The V gene's germline CDR1 is SQVTM and CDR2 ANQGSEA. The CDR3 sequence is CSVVRQNYGYTF. The DNA of the CDR3 is TGCAGCGTTGTGCGACAGAACTATGGCTACACCTTC.

CDR3 DNA: TGTGCCAGCAGCCCGACAGGGGCCTATAATTCACCCCTCCACTTT. It specifies CASSPTGAYNSPLHF. The V gene is TRBV7-6, the J gene TRBJ1-6; the match to TRBD1 covers 8 bases. Germline trimming cut 5 bases from V and 2 bases from J; bases unmatched to any gene: 2. There are 15 residues in the CDR3. Per germline, CDR1 SGHVS and CDR2 FNYEAQ.

This clone showed up just a few times. The chain joins TRBV5-1 to TRBJ1-3; D uncertain. Deletions cut 4 bases from V and 0 bases from J, with 8 bases between. From germline, CDR1 is SGHRS and CDR2 YFSETQ. CDR3 length: 14 residues. The CDR3 nucleotides read TGCGCCAGCAGCCCGGGGAGCTCTGGAAACACCATATATTTT. Residues: CASSPGSSGNTIYF.